The 32 T cell receptor beta chains reported below all come from one sample, sequenced in a study of identical twins. TCRdb reanalysed the 5' RACE reads using MiXCR and keeps one entry per CDR3 protein. The sample lists 500,000 to 600,000 distinct CDR3 sequences; approximately 22% were seen once. Another study also made use of these data, one on T cells expressing NK-cell markers.

The specimen sequenced was CD4+ T cells sorted from blood. The receptors stem from a woman between 18 and 29 years old in good health.

The V gene is TRBV4-3, the J gene TRBJ2-7; 7 bases are a match to TRBD2. Germline V gene lookup returns CDR1 LGHNA and CDR2 YSLEER. Germline trimming cut 3 bases from V and 3 bases from J; bases unmatched to any gene: 11. CDR3 length: 16 residues. The chain's CDR3 is CASSQDIGAGFYEQYF. CDR3 in DNA: TGCGCCAGCAGCCAGGACATCGGAGCGGGATTCTACGAGCAGTACTTC.

This rearrangement joins TRBV7-2 to TRBJ2-3; TRBD2 matches at 10 bases. The V gene's germline CDR1 is SGHTA and CDR2 FQGNSA. The ends lost 4 bases at V and 7 bases at J; junction bases unmatched: 5. The CDR3 consists of 14 residues. The CDR3 coding sequence is TGTGCCAGCAGCTCTACTAGCGGGATGAATACGCAGTATTTT. This encodes CASSSTSGMNTQYF.

This clonotype was observed a handful of times. This rearrangement joins TRBV21-1 to TRBJ1-1; the D call in the table, TRBD1, was not verified against the DNA. TRBV21-1 represents a pseudogene. CDR3 length: 11 amino acids. The CDR3 loop is CASSAPLKAFF. CDR3 bases: TGTGCCAGCAGCGCCCCATTGAAAGCTTTCTTT.

This chain uses TRBV29-1 with TRBJ2-1; TRBD2 aligns across 10 bases. CDR1 and CDR2 from the germline V gene are SQVTM and ANQGSEA. V was clipped by 6 bases and J by 4 bases; unmatched bases: 15. The length of the CDR3 is 17 residues. The CDR3 loop reads CSVVIPRSGRGYNEQFF. The CDR3 region has the DNA TGCAGCGTCGTAATTCCTCGAAGCGGGAGGGGATACAATGAGCAGTTCTTC.

The chain couples TRBV6-5 to TRBJ1-5; 7 nucleotides agree with TRBD1. After removal of 2 bases from V and 1 base from J, the junction contained 5 bases not matched to a gene. Per germline, CDR1 MNHEY and CDR2 SVGAGI. The CDR3 is 16 residues long. CDR3: CASSYGGRGSNQPQHF. CDR3 DNA: TGTGCCAGCAGTTACGGGGGCAGGGGGAGCAATCAGCCCCAGCATTTT.

V and J are TRBV18 and TRBJ1-1, with D uncertain. Per germline, CDR1 KGHSH and CDR2 LQKENI. This CDR3 is built from 15 residues. Trimming removed 4 bases at V and 0 bases at J, with 12 bases between. The CDR3 nucleotides read TGTGCCAGCTCACAGGATTTATACATGAACACTGAAGCTTTCTTT. Translating gives CASSQDLYMNTEAFF. Based on the CDR3 plus reference TRBV18 and TRBJ1-1, the full variable domain is NAGVMQNPRHLVRRRGQEARLRCSPMKGHSHVYWYRQLPEEGLKFMVYLQKENIIDESGMPKERFSAEFPKEGPSILRIQQVVRGDSAAYFCASSQDLYMNTEAFFGQGTRLTVV.

J is TRBJ2-1 and V is TRBV3-1, with 7 bases aligning to TRBD1. The CDR3 sequence is 14 residues long. Trimming removed 0 bases from V and 9 bases from J; junction bases left unmatched: 5. Germline assignment: CDR1 LGHDT and CDR2 YNNKEL (reference sequence). Here the CDR3 reads CASSQDEGAVEQFF. CDR3 bases: TGTGCCAGCAGCCAAGATGAGGGGGCGGTTGAGCAGTTCTTC.

This clonotype was seen a few times. V gene TRBV10-3 combines with J gene TRBJ1-1; possibly TRBD1 for D (5 bases). This CDR3 has 19 amino acids. Germline V lookup: CDR1 ENHRY, CDR2 SYGVKD. Trimming left V 6 bases short and J 1 base short, with 27 bases between. In DNA form, the CDR3 reads TGTGCCATCAGGAAGAGCAACCCCGGGGGGTTTGGGGCGAACACTGAAGCTTTCTTT. Encoded protein: CAIRKSNPGGFGANTEAFF.

This clonotype came up a few times. This chain links TRBV5-5 with TRBJ2-5; D uncertain. There are 13 residues in the CDR3. Germline CDR1 is SGHKS and CDR2 is YYEKEE (reference sequence). Trimming stripped 1 base from V and 3 bases from J, with 7 bases between. Here the CDR3 DNA reads TGTGCCAGCAGCTTGCTAAAGGAAGAGACCCAGTACTTC. It encodes CASSLLKEETQYF.

On this clonotype: One end of the junction is discordant with germline, which a read error may explain. Here the CDR3 DNA reads TGTGCCAGCCGCGTAGCTCAGCGGGAGAGTGATACGCAGTATTTT. This translates into CASRVAQRESDTQYF. The chain carries TRBV9 and TRBJ2-3, with 8 bases aligning to TRBD2. This CDR3 comprises 15 residues. Per the germline V gene, CDR1 is SGDLS and CDR2 is YYNGEE.

This clonotype has a handful of counts. The gene calls are TRBV20-1 and TRBJ1-1; maybe TRBD1 (5 bases). From germline, CDR1 is DFQATT and CDR2 SNEGSKA (reference sequence). The CDR3 contains 14 residues. V lost 7 bases to trimming and J lost 4 bases, with 19 bases between them. Here the CDR3 reads CSVTKRGGGTEAFF. For the CDR3, the DNA is TGCAGTGTCACCAAGAGGGGAGGAGGCACTGAAGCTTTCTTT.

This clonotype was detected many times. V is TRBV12-3 or TRBV12-4 and J is TRBJ2-4; D possibly corresponds to TRBD1 (6 bases). The V end was cut by 5 bases, the J end by 6 bases, with 14 bases between. The CDR3 covers 14 residues. The CDR3 loop is CASSVGGRINIQYF. The CDR3 bases are TGTGCCAGCAGTGTAGGGGGTAGGATAAACATTCAGTACTTC.

This clonotype has only a few counts. The chain uses TRBV4-3 and TRBJ2-1; D is unclear. The CDR3 totals 15 residues. Germline V gene lookup returns CDR1 LGHNA and CDR2 YSLEER. Deletions cut 0 bases from V and 0 bases from J, with 6 bases between. DNA of the CDR3: TGCGCCAGCAGCCAAGAGGTCCACTCCTACAATGAGCAGTTCTTC. This sequence encodes CASSQEVHSYNEQFF.

This clonotype was seen ten or more times. The V gene is TRBV10-3, the J gene TRBJ2-7; 8 bases are shared with TRBD1. Germline V gives CDR1 ENHRY, CDR2 SYGVKD. V lost 1 base to trimming and J lost 6 bases; unmatched junction nucleotides: 8. This CDR3 has 15 amino acids. This CDR3 reads CAISEWTGRLGEQYF. CDR3 nucleotide sequence: TGTGCCATCAGTGAGTGGACAGGGCGGTTGGGCGAGCAGTACTTC.

The J gene is TRBJ2-3, the V gene TRBV20-1; 8 positions match TRBD2. Germline CDR1 is DFQATT and CDR2 is SNEGSKA (reference sequence). The ends lost 1 base at V and 10 bases at J; junction bases unmatched: 13. The CDR3 is made up of 15 amino acids. Here the CDR3 DNA reads TGCAGTGCTAGAGTTGCAAGCGGGGGCCCTTATTCGCAGTATTTT. Protein sequence: CSARVASGGPYSQYF.

This clonotype has just a few counts. The chain recombines TRBV30 with TRBJ1-6; maybe TRBD1 (6 bases). Trimming removed 7 bases at V and 5 bases at J, with 12 bases between. Germline-derived CDR1 and CDR2 are GTSNPN and SVGIG (reference sequence). The CDR3 runs to 13 residues. The CDR3 loop reads CAFHRDNNSPLHF. DNA of the CDR3: TGTGCCTTCCACCGGGACAATAATTCACCCCTCCACTTT.

This clonotype was observed a handful of times. The chain joins TRBV2 to TRBJ1-1; D is uncertain. Germline-derived CDR1 and CDR2 are SNHLY and FYNNEI. The CDR3 length is 13 residues. The germline V and J ends were trimmed by 2 bases and 1 base, with 5 bases remaining between them. CDR3 protein: CASSELTNTEAFF. In DNA, the CDR3 is TGTGCCAGCAGTGAACTGACGAACACTGAAGCTTTCTTT. Supplemented by reference TRBV2 and TRBJ1-1, the full variable domain reads EPEVTQTPSHQVTQMGQEVILRCVPISNHLYFYWYRQILGQKVEFLVSFYNNEISEKSEIFDDQFSVERPDGSNFTLKIRSTKLEDSAMYFCASSELTNTEAFFGQGTRLTVV.

This clonotype was seen a few times. The V gene is TRBV7-8, the J gene TRBJ2-7; D may match TRBD1 or TRBD2 (5 bases each). Trimming stripped 7 bases from V and 0 bases from J, with 13 bases between. This CDR3 has 14 amino acids. CDR1 SGHVS and CDR2 FQNEAQ come from the germline V gene. For the CDR3, the DNA is TGTGCCAGCATGACGGGGCTGGACTCCTACGAGCAGTACTTC. Protein sequence: CASMTGLDSYEQYF.

This clonotype was counted only a few times. The chain combines TRBV20-1 with TRBJ1-1; D is ambiguous. The CDR3 loop spans 15 amino acids. Germline V gene data show CDR1 as DFQATT and CDR2 as SNEGSKA (reference sequence). V lost 6 bases and J 1 base, leaving 18 bases between the germline ends. The CDR3 DNA sequence: TGCAGTGCCCAGAAGGGTCACATTAAGAACACTGAAGCTTTCTTT. Translating gives CSAQKGHIKNTEAFF.

The sample holds a few counts of this clonotype. This rearrangement joins TRBV5-1 to TRBJ1-2; D gene uncertain. The germline V and J ends were trimmed by 4 bases and 7 bases, with 8 bases remaining between them. Germline V gives CDR1 SGHRS, CDR2 YFSETQ. The CDR3 runs 11 residues. The CDR3 is CASSDLSGYTF. The CDR3 coding sequence is TGCGCCAGCAGCGACCTATCTGGCTACACCTTC.

The genes are TRBV24-1 and TRBJ2-1, with 7 nucleotides matching TRBD2. The CDR3 is 13 amino acids. With V trimmed by 2 bases and J by 7 bases, 1 base remained unmatched. The germline CDR1 and CDR2 sequences are KGHDR and SFDVKD. CDR3 region: CATSDYSGNEQFF. For the CDR3, the DNA is TGTGCCACCAGTGATTATAGCGGGAATGAGCAGTTCTTC.

Only a few counts were recorded for this clonotype. The chain uses TRBV29-1 and TRBJ1-1; no definite D call. V was shortened by 3 bases and J by 10 bases, with 18 bases between the two germline ends. The CDR3 is 13 residues long. The germline CDR1 and CDR2 sequences are SQVTM and ANQGSEA. The DNA of the CDR3 is TGCAGCGTTGACCTGCCTCTAACCCCTGCAGCTTTCTTT. This sequence encodes CSVDLPLTPAAFF.

The J gene is TRBJ2-3, the V gene TRBV6-9, with a tentative D call TRBD2 (6 bases). CDR3 length: 14 amino acids. Germline V CDR1 and CDR2: MNHGY, SVAAGI. The ends were cut back, 10 bases at V and 8 bases at J, with 22 bases in the middle. The chain's CDR3 is CATRLVPLLGTQYF. The CDR3 nucleotides are TGTGCCACCCGACTAGTACCTCTCTTAGGTACGCAGTATTTT.

V gene TRBV5-1 combines with J gene TRBJ2-3; perhaps D is TRBD1 or TRBD2 (5 bases each). From germline, CDR1 is SGHRS and CDR2 YFSETQ. V lost 2 bases and J 6 bases, leaving 13 bases between the germline ends. This CDR3 is 14 amino acids long. DNA of the CDR3: TGCGCCAGCAGCTTCGGGGACCGAGGGGATACGCAGTATTTT. It encodes CASSFGDRGDTQYF.

This clonotype has only a few counts. This rearrangement joins TRBV5-1 to TRBJ2-2, with 12 bases fitting TRBD2. Trimming removed 4 bases from V and 6 bases from J; junction bases left unmatched: 4. CDR1 SGHRS and CDR2 YFSETQ come from the germline V gene. There are 15 residues in the CDR3. The DNA of the CDR3 is TGCGCCAGCAGCAAGACTAGCGGGAGCGCCGGGGAGCTGTTTTTT. Amino acids: CASSKTSGSAGELFF.

The V and J genes are TRBV5-1 and TRBJ1-2; unclear D gene. This CDR3 is built from 15 residues. CDR1 and CDR2 (germline): SGHRS, YFSETQ. The V end was cut by 0 bases, the J end by 2 bases, with 11 bases between. As DNA, the CDR3 is TGCGCCAGCAGCTTGGCCGGCTACGGCAACTATGGCTACACCTTC. It specifies CASSLAGYGNYGYTF.

As to this clonotype: At one boundary the junction diverges from the germline segment, which might be a read error. This sequence joins TRBV7-9 and TRBJ1-3; TRBD1 matches at 7 bases. This CDR3 has 13 residues. Germline V lookup: CDR1 SEHNR, CDR2 FQNEAQ (reference sequence). The CDR3 sequence is CASSKGAGNPIYF. The DNA of the CDR3 is TGTGCCAGCAGCAAGGGGGCTGGAAACCCCATATATTTT.

The V and J genes are TRBV28 and TRBJ2-7; D possibly corresponds to TRBD2 (6 bases). V lost 2 bases and J lost 1, with 18 bases in between. Germline V CDR1 and CDR2: MDHEN, SYDVKM. The CDR3 is made up of 17 amino acids. CDR3 sequence (DNA): TGTGCCAGCAGTTTACAAGCTCGGGCAGGGAGGTCCTACGAGCAGTACTTC. Translation gives CASSLQARAGRSYEQYF.

The sample holds a few counts of this clonotype. This chain uses TRBV10-2 with TRBJ2-5; D possibly uses TRBD1 or TRBD2 (5 bases each). Germline V gives CDR1 WSHSY, CDR2 SAAADI. CDR3 length: 14 residues. The V and J ends lost 8 bases and 0 bases respectively, with 13 bases between them. DNA for the CDR3: TGCGCCAGCGGAGGCGACAGAAACCAAGAGACCCAGTACTTC. This encodes CASGGDRNQETQYF.

The chain couples TRBV29-1 to TRBJ2-3; D remains unclear. The CDR3 has 15 residues. Germline values: CDR1 SQVTM, CDR2 ANQGSEA. Trimming took 3 bases from V and 4 from J, leaving 17 bases between them. The CDR3 here is CSVDPAPFYADTQYF. CDR3 in DNA: TGCAGCGTTGACCCTGCGCCGTTTTATGCAGATACGCAGTATTTT.

The chain recombines TRBV20-1 with TRBJ2-1; D tentatively fits TRBD1 or TRBD2 (5 bases each). The germline V and J ends were trimmed by 3 bases and 8 bases, with 17 bases remaining between them. The CDR3 length is 14 residues. Germline V lookup: CDR1 DFQATT, CDR2 SNEGSKA (reference sequence). CDR3 protein: CSASRGPTQDEQFF. CDR3 sequence (DNA): TGCAGTGCTAGCCGGGGCCCGACACAGGATGAGCAGTTCTTC.

The sample holds a few counts of this clonotype. The gene calls are TRBV25-1 and TRBJ2-7; D gene uncertain. There are 13 residues in the CDR3. Germline V lookup: CDR1 MGHDK, CDR2 SYGVNS. V lost 3 bases, J lost 0 bases, and 6 bases lay in between. The CDR3 bases are TGTGCCAGCAGTGACGGCGGCTCCTACGAGCAGTACTTC. Its protein product is CASSDGGSYEQYF.